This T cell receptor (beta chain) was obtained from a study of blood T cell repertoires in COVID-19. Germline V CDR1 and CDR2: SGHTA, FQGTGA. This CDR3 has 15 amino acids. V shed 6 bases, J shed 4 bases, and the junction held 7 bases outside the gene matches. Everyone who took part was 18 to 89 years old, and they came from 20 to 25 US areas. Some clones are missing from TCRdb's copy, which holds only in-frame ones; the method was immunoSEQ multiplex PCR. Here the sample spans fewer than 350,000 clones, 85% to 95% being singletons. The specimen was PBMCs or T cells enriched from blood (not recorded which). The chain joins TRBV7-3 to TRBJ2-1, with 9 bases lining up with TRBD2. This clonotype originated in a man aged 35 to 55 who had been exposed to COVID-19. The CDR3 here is CASSYSGSQYNEQFF. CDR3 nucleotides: TGTGCCAGCAGTTATAGCGGGAGTCAATACAATGAGCAGTTCTTC. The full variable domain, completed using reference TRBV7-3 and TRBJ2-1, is GAGVSQTPSNKVTEKGKYVELRCDPISGHTALYWYRQSLGQGPEFLIYFQGTGAADDSGLPNDRFFAVRPEGSVSTLKIQRTERGDSAVYLCASSYSGSQYNEQFFGPGTRLTVL.